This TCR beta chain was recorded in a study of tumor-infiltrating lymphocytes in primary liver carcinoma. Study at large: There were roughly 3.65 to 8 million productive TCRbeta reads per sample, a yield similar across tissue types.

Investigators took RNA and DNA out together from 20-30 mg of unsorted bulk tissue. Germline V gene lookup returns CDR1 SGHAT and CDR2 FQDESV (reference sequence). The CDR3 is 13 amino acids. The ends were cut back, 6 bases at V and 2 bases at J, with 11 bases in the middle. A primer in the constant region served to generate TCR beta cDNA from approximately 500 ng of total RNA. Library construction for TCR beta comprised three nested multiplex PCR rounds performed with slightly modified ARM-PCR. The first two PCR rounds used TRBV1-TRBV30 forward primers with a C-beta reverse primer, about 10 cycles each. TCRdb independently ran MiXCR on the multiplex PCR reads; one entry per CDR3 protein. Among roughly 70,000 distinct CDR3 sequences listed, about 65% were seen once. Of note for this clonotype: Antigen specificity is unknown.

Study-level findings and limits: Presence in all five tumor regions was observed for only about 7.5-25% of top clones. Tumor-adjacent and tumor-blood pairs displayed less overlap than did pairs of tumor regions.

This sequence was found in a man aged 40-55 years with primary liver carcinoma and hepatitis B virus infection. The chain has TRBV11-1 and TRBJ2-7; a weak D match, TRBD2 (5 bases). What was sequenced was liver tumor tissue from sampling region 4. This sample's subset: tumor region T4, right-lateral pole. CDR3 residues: CASRWKRPYEQYF. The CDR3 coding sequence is TGTGCCAGCAGGTGGAAGCGGCCCTACGAGCAGTACTTC. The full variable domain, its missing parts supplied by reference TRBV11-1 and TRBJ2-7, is EAEVAQSPRYKITEKSQAVAFWCDPISGHATLYWYRQILGQGPELLVQFQDESVVDDSQLPKDRFSAERLKGVDSTLKIQPAELGDSAMYLCASRWKRPYEQYFGPGTRLTVT.